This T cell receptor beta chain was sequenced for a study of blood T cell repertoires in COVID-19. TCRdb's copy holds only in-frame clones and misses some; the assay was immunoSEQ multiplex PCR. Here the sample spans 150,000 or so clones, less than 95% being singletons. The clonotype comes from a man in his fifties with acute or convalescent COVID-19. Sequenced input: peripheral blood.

The chain's CDR3 is CASSWDSIRSPLHF. The CDR3, as DNA: TGTGCCAGCAGCTGGGACAGTATCCGGTCACCCCTCCACTTT. The genes are TRBV6-5 and TRBJ1-6; 7 positions agree with TRBD1. The CDR3 contains 14 residues. V was clipped by 6 bases and J by 10 bases; unmatched bases: 9. CDR1 and CDR2 (germline): MNHEY, SVGAGI.